These T cell receptor beta chains were read from a single sample in a study of blood T cell repertoires in COVID-19. Some clones are missing from TCRdb's copy, which holds only in-frame ones; the method was immunoSEQ multiplex PCR. The sample holds 150,000 to 160,000 clones; over 65% are singletons and the top ten take roughly 1.7%. Sequenced material: peripheral blood. These receptors originate from a man aged 80 or over with acute or convalescent COVID-19. CDR3s include the opening cysteine and the closing phenylalanine or tryptophan. The D gene is left open where the match is weak. A clone size is listed for some rows: how often the clone was seen (once, few, many), or a class if it is expanded.

TRBJ1-6	-	-	TRBV6-5	TGTGCCAGCAGTAAACAGGCAGTTTCACCCCTCCACTTT	CASSKQAVSPLHF
TRBJ2-2	-	-	TRBV7-2	TGTGCCAGCAGCGTCGATAGTTTAAGGGGTAACACCGGGGAGCTGTTTTTT	CASSVDSLRGNTGELFF
TRBJ2-5	-	many	TRBV28	TGTGCCAGCAGTTCCCTCAGCAAGGGAGGGGGCCAAGAGACCCAGTACTTC	CASSSLSKGGGQETQYF
TRBJ2-5	-	few	TRBV18	TGTGCCAGCTCACCGAACGTGGGGGGAGAGACCCAGTACTTC	CASSPNVGGETQYF
TRBJ2-3	TRBD2	-	TRBV14	TGTGCCAGCAGCCAAGTGGGGAGGGAAGCGCAGTATTTT	CASSQVGREAQYF
TRBJ2-7	TRBD1	-	TRBV12-3/TRBV12-4	TGTGCCAGCAGCCGAGACAGGGCCTACGAGCAGTACTTC	CASSRDRAYEQYF
TRBJ1-2	-	-	TRBV5-8	TGTGCCAGCAGCTTAACAGGAGCTCGACTTAACTATGGCTACACCTTC	CASSLTGARLNYGYTF
TRBJ1-4	TRBD1	once	TRBV6-5	TGTGCCAGCAGTCAGGGACAGGCGAACGGTTTT	CASSQGQANGF
TRBJ1-2	-	-	TRBV5-6	TGTGCCAGCAGCTTAAGAAGACAGCATGGCTACACCTTC	CASSLRRQHGYTF
TRBJ2-5	TRBD1	-	TRBV18	TGTGCCAGCTCAACCTTTGGACAGGGCCAAGAGACCCAGTACTTC	CASSTFGQGQETQYF
TRBJ1-2	TRBD1	few	TRBV6-2/TRBV6-3	TGTGCCAGCAGTCGACAGGGCGGCAGCTACACCTTC	CASSRQGGSYTF
TRBJ1-2	-	-	TRBV29-1	TGCAGCACCGGGGAGGGCTATGGCTACACCTTC	CSTGEGYGYTF
TRBJ1-1	-	-	TRBV18	TGTGCCAGCTCACCACAGGGGCCACAGAACACTGAAGCTTTCTTT	CASSPQGPQNTEAFF
TRBJ2-1	-	once	TRBV9	TGTGCCAGCAGCGTAGAGTGGCAGAATTACAATGAGCAGTTCTTC	CASSVEWQNYNEQFF
TRBJ1-1	-	-	TRBV24-1	TGTGCCACCAGCGAAGCTGGAGGGAAAGCTTTCTTT	CATSEAGGKAFF